This T cell receptor (beta chain) emerged from a study of molecular identifiers for immune sequencing clone quantification. Across the whole study: Five portions were made in replicates from RNA of about 21,000 or 97,000 naive CD8 cells, and four underwent sequencing.

Findings and caveats of the study: In naive cells, clones above 20 RNA copies held under 1% of molecules, whereas in effector cells they held over 99%. Identical barcode-sharing TCR molecules could lead to underestimated sizes for highly expanded clones.

This CDR3 is 14 amino acids long. The germline V gene has CDR1 SNHLY and CDR2 FYNNEI. V lost 8 bases, J lost 0 bases, and 11 bases lay in between. As regards this clonotype: The target antigen is unknown.

TCRdb processed the PCR reads anew with MiXCR; each CDR3 protein has one entry. Counted here are more than 85,000 distinct CDR3 sequences, under 40% occurring once; the ten biggest clones make up 9.5% to 10%. The authors gated naive CD8 T cells as CD8+CD4-CCR7+CD45RA+ for sorting. The source is a human donor in good health. Some libraries in this study had Jurkat cell RNA spiked in. Material: naive CD8+ T cells from blood, with Jurkat cell RNA spiked in. Subset here: FACS-sorted CD8+CD4-CCR7+CD45RA+ naive T cells. The rearrangement uses TRBV2 and TRBJ2-4; no firm D call. The DNA of the CDR3 is TGTGCCAGCGAGTGGGAATTAGCCAAAAACATTCAGTACTTC. This encodes CASEWELAKNIQYF.